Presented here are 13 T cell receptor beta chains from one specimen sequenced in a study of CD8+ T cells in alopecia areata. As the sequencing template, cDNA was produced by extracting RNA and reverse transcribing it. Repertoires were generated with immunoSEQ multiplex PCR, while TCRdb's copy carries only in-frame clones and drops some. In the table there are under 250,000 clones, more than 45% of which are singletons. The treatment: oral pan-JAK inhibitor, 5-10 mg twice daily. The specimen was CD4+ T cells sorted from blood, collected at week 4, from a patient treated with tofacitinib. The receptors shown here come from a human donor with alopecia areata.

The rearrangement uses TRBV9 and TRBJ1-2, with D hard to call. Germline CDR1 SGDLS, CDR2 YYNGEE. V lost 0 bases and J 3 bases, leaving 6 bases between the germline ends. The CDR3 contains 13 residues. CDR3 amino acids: CASSVDGDYGYTF. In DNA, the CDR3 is TGTGCCAGCAGCGTAGACGGCGACTATGGCTACACCTTC.

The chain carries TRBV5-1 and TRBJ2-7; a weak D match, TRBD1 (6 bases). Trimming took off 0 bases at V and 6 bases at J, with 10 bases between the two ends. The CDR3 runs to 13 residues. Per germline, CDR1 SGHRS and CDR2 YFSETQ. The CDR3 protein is CASSLGEQGEQYF. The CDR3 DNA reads TGCGCCAGCAGCTTGGGGGAACAGGGCGAGCAGTACTTC.

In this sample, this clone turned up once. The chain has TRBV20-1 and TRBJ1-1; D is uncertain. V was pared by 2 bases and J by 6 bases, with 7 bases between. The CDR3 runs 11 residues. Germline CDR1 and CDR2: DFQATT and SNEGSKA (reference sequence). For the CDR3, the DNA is TGCAGTGCTAGATTACACGCTGAAGCTTTCTTT. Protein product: CSARLHAEAFF.

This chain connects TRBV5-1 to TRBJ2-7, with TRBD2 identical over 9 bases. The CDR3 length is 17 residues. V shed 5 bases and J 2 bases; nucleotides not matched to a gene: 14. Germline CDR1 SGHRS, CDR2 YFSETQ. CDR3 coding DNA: TGCGCCAGCAGTCACTTCGGTGGAGCGGGGGGTCCCTACGAGCAGTACTTC. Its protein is CASSHFGGAGGPYEQYF.

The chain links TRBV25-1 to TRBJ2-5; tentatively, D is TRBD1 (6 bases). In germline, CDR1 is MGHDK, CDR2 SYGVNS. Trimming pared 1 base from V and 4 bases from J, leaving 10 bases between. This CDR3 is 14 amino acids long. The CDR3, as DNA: TGTGCCAGCAGTGAATCTGGACAGAGAGAGACCCAGTACTTC. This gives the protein CASSESGQRETQYF.

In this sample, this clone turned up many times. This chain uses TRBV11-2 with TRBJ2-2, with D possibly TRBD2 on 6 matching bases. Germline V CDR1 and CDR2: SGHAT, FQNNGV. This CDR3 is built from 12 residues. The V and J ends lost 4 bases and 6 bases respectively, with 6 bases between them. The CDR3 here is CASSSSAGELFF. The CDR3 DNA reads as TGTGCCAGCAGCTCTAGCGCCGGGGAGCTGTTTTTT.

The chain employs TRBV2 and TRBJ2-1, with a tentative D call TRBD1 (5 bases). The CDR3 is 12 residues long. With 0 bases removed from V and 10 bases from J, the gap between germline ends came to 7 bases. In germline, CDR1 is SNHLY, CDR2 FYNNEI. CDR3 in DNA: TGTGCCAGCAGTGAAGCGCAGGGCGAGCAGTTCTTC. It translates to CASSEAQGEQFF. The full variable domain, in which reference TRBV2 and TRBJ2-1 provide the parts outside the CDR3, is EPEVTQTPSHQVTQMGQEVILRCVPISNHLYFYWYRQILGQKVEFLVSFYNNEISEKSEIFDDQFSVERPDGSNFTLKIRSTKLEDSAMYFCASSEAQGEQFFGPGTRLTVL.

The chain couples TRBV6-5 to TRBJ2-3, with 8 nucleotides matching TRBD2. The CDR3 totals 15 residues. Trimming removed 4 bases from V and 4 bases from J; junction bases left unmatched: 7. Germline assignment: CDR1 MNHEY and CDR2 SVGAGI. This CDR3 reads CASSSGLGGADTQYF. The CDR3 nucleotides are TGTGCCAGCAGTTCGGGACTAGGAGGCGCAGATACGCAGTATTTT.

The CDR3 coding sequence is TGTGCCAGCAGTTACGACCCCAATTCACCCCTCCACTTT. Protein: CASSYDPNSPLHF. The chain joins TRBV6-5 to TRBJ1-6; D uncertain. Between the trimmed V and J ends, which lost 2 bases and 7 bases, there was a span of 6 bases. The CDR3 extends over 13 amino acids. The germline CDR1 and CDR2 sequences are MNHEY and SVGAGI.

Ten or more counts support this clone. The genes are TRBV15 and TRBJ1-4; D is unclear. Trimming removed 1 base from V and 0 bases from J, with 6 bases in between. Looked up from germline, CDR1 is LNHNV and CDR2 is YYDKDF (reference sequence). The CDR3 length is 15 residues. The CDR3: CATSRVGTTNEKLFF. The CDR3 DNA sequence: TGTGCCACCAGCAGAGTCGGTACAACTAATGAAAAACTGTTTTTT.

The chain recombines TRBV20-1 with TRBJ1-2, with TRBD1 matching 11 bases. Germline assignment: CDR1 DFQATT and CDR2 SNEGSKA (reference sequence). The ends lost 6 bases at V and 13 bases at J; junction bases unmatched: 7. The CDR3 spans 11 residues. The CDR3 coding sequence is TGCAGTGCAAGGGACAGGGGGGGCGGCACCTTC. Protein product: CSARDRGGGTF.

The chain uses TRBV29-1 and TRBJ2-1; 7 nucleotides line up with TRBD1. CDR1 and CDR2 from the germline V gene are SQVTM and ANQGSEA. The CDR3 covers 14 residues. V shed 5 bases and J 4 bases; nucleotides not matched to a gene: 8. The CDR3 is CSVHLRDRYNEQFF. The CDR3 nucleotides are TGCAGCGTTCATCTCCGGGACAGATACAATGAGCAGTTCTTC.

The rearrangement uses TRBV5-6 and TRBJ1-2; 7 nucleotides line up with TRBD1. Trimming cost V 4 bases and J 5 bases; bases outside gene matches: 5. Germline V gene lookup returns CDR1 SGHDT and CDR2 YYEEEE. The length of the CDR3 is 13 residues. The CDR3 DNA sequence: TGTGCCAGCAGCCCACAGGGGAAGTATGGCTACACCTTC. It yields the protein CASSPQGKYGYTF. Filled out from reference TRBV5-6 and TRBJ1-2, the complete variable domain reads DAGVTQSPTHLIKTRGQQVTLRCSPKSGHDTVSWYQQALGQGPQFIFQYYEEEERQRGNFPDRFSGHQFPNYSSELNVNALLLGDSALYLCASSPQGKYGYTFGSGTRLTVV.